Judged by abundance, the clone carrying this TCR beta chain is medium-sized (0.01 to 0.1%). The antigen remains undetermined. The record originates from a study of read filtering for tumor transcriptome and immune sequencing. Turning to the study itself: Patients were approximately 17 male and some 15 female, mean age about 65 years, range about 47 to 85. Transcriptome libraries were built from DNase-treated RNA. Study conclusions and caveats: IR-seq captured clonotypes deeper and more reliably than RNA-seq. Single-read clonotypes: approximately 87% of IR-seq clonotypes (around 3.5% of reads), more than 70% of RNA-seq clonotypes (nearly 45% of reads).

Trimming left V 3 bases short and J 4 bases short, with 21 bases between. Per germline, CDR1 KGHDR and CDR2 SFDVKD. This CDR3 spans 17 amino acids. This library used approximately 370 ng RNA and molecular barcoded adaptors spanning alpha/delta and beta/gamma chains. MiXCR was run by TCRdb on the reads, yielding one entry per CDR3 protein. The sample lists 25,000 to 35,000 distinct CDR3 sequences, roughly 18% occurring once. The rearrangement links TRBV24-1 to TRBJ2-7; a possible D gene is TRBD1 (6 bases). Sequenced: a population of CD138-negative cells sorted from bone marrow. The TCR originated in a donor at least 40 years old with multiple myeloma. The CDR3 here is CATSDPTRTVRGYEQYF. Here the CDR3 DNA reads TGTGCCACCAGTGATCCAACCCGGACAGTCCGAGGATACGAGCAGTACTTC.